This TCR beta chain comes out of a study of technical replicates of blood from four donors listed by TCRdb under 2017. From cysteine to phenylalanine, the CDR3 is 14 amino acids long. The kept DNA is CDR3 alone, 42 bases in frame from the first base. V is trimmed back by 5 bases and J by 2 bases, and the junction contains 8 bases that no gene match accounts for. CDR1 is given as GTSNPN and CDR2 as SVGIG, both from the germline V gene (reference sequence). Concerning this clone: The antigen it recognizes is unknown. The record has no base qualities; no much larger clone is one base away.

Libraries were prepared through the immunoSEQ multiplex PCR assay. In its TCRdb copy, this immuneACCESS table keeps in-frame sequences only and misses some clones. Where compared with another copy, unresolved V genes explain less than half of these, and the others have no known cause. This sample gives some 11,000 clones in total; 85% to 95% of them show up just once. Roughly 7.2% of the sample lies in the top ten. The clonotype comes from a human donor in good health. Sequenced: PBMCs. Recombination connected TRBV30 to TRBJ2-7; 8 junctional bases match TRBD2. The DNA reads as follows: TGTGCCTGGGATCCGGGACTAGGAACCTACGAGCAGTACTTC. This encodes CAWDPGLGTYEQYF.